This TCR beta chain was obtained from a study of cytomegalovirus exposure and HLA in healthy donors. Study-level findings and limits: High sensitivity and specificity were reportedly achieved when the classifier diagnosed cytomegalovirus status. Several of the most significant clusters appeared, in a later analysis, to be linked to common viral pathogens.

This CDR3 has 15 amino acids. Germline lookup yields CDR1 SGHDN and CDR2 FVKESK. V was shortened by 4 bases and J by 6 bases, with 18 bases between the two germline ends. PCR employed 60 Vbeta and 13 Jbeta primers. Data came from immunoSEQ multiplex PCR; TCRdb stores just in-frame clones and leaves some out. The sample carries 150,000 to 200,000 clones, roughly 80% recorded once. Notes on this clone: The antigen remains unidentified.

This rearrangement joins TRBV14 to TRBJ1-2, with TRBD1 as a possible D gene (6 bases). The sequenced sample consisted of PBMCs. This clonotype was sampled from a female donor in good health and CMV-seronegative. The CDR3 DNA follows: TGTGCCAGCAGCCCAGGCCGAACGAGGGGGAATGGCTACACCTTC. Protein sequence: CASSPGRTRGNGYTF.